The sequence of this T cell receptor (beta chain) was determined in a study of OX40 agonist ivuxolimab in advanced cancers. At the level of the study: Ivuxolimab, which patients received intravenously every 2 weeks, was dosed at 0.01 to 10 mg/kg.

Sequencing used immunoSEQ multiplex PCR; TCRdb keeps in-frame clones, though not all of them. The sample holds about 80,000 clones, approximately 84% seen once. CDR1 is SGHRS and CDR2 is YFSETQ in the germline V gene. V gave up 3 bases and J gave up 5 bases; unmatched junction bases: 5. The CDR3 loop spans 14 amino acids. The TCR comes from an adult with an advanced solid tumor such as melanoma, head and neck, liver or kidney cancer. J is TRBJ2-5 and V is TRBV5-1; 9 bases map to TRBD1. The material sequenced was CD4+ or CD8+ T cells sorted from blood, taken in a trial of the OX40 agonist ivuxolimab. CDR3 protein: CASSSDRGGETQYF. In DNA, the CDR3 is TGCGCCAGCAGCTCCGACAGGGGGGGCGAGACCCAGTACTTC.